The T cell receptor (beta chain) under discussion was sequenced for a study of blood T cells in healthy people across ages. The V end was cut by 0 bases, the J end by 2 bases, with 8 bases between. The germline CDR1 and CDR2 sequences are LGHDT and YNNKEL (reference sequence). This CDR3 has 15 residues. This clonotype has only a few counts. A second PCR of 7 to 11 cycles used a sample-barcoded 5' primer and a J-beta primer mix. TCRdb re-called the 5' RACE reads through MiXCR, storing one row per CDR3 protein. The table includes over 1,200,000 distinct CDR3 sequences, approximately 59% detected once. This TCR came from a man between 18 and 35 years old in good health. Sequencing was done on a sample of blood. This chain uses TRBV3-1 with TRBJ2-1; D unresolved. CDR3 sequence reads: CASSQDTITYNEQFF. The CDR3 coding sequence is TGTGCCAGCAGCCAAGATACGATTACCTACAATGAGCAGTTCTTC.